The next 8 T cell receptor beta chains were all read from a single sample in a study of regulatory T cells in long-lasting Graves disease. Construction of the TCR beta libraries employed iRepertoire HTBI primers in conjunction with Arm-PCR of CDR3 regions. TCRdb redid the calling of the multiplex PCR reads with MiXCR, one entry per CDR3 protein. The sample has a few hundred thousand distinct CDR3 sequences; around 17% are singletons. Documented time point: newly diagnosed GD, antithyroid drugs for less than 3 months. From RNA extracted from PBMCs, the TCR library was made. These same data were also listed under a study on T cells in Graves' hyperthyroidism and ophthalmopathy.

The sequenced sample was peripheral blood mononuclear cells (PBMCs), obtained at new diagnosis, from a patient treated with antithyroid drugs. The receptors derive from a woman aged 18-29 years with Graves disease.

The CDR3 DNA reads as TGCGCCAGCAGCTATATTACCGGACAGGGGGATGAAAAACTGTTTTTT. It specifies CASSYITGQGDEKLFF. The rearrangement links TRBV5-1 to TRBJ1-4; 10 bases match TRBD1. Germline lookup yields CDR1 SGHRS and CDR2 YFSETQ. The CDR3 covers 16 residues. V shed 3 bases and J 6 bases; nucleotides not matched to a gene: 8.

In its sample, this clonotype was seen many times. The rearrangement joins TRBV4-1 to TRBJ1-5; D perhaps matches TRBD1 (5 bases). CDR1 is MGHRA, CDR2 YSYEKL, per germline. The V end lost 0 bases, the J end lost 5 bases, and 11 bases lay between the germline ends. This CDR3 region has 15 residues. CDR3 protein: CASSQDRGVDQPQHF. CDR3 nucleotide sequence: TGCGCCAGCAGCCAAGATCGGGGGGTGGATCAGCCCCAGCATTTT.

This clonotype was counted ten times or more. The CDR3 protein is CASRATASGPQHF. CDR3 bases: TGTGCCAGCAGGGCGACAGCATCAGGGCCCCAGCATTTT. The chain employs TRBV2 and TRBJ1-5; tentative D call: TRBD1 (5 bases). Germline-derived CDR1 and CDR2 are SNHLY and FYNNEI. V gave up 6 bases and J gave up 9 bases, with 15 bases separating them. The CDR3 runs to 13 residues. The variable domain in full, completed from reference TRBV2 and TRBJ1-5, reads EPEVTQTPSHQVTQMGQEVILRCVPISNHLYFYWYRQILGQKVEFLVSFYNNEISEKSEIFDDQFSVERPDGSNFTLKIRSTKLEDSAMYFCASRATASGPQHFGDGTRLSIL.

As regards this clonotype: A single base separates this from a much larger clone, so it may be a read error. The chain is built from TRBV3-1 and TRBJ2-1, with 8 bases identical to TRBD2. With 3 bases clipped from V and 13 bases from J, the junction kept 14 bases outside the gene matches. Per the germline V gene, CDR1 is LGHDT and CDR2 is YNNKEL (reference sequence). The CDR3 is made up of 15 amino acids. CDR3 in amino acids: CASSQGLAGQETQFF. The CDR3 nucleotides read TGTGCCAGCAGCCAGGGATTAGCGGGACAAGAGACCCAGTTCTTC.

Ten or more counts support this clonotype. The V and J genes are TRBV12-3 or TRBV12-4 and TRBJ1-6; perhaps TRBD1 as D (5 bases). The CDR3 contains 14 residues. Trimming left V 6 bases short and J 8 bases short, with 14 bases between. CDR3 residues: CASSPRGMDSPLHF. The CDR3 coding sequence is TGTGCCAGCAGCCCAAGGGGCATGGATTCACCCCTCCACTTT.

With respect to this clonotype: Being one base from a much bigger clone, this may be a read error. J is TRBJ2-5 and V is TRBV2; TRBD2 is a possible D gene (5 bases). This CDR3 region has 13 residues. CDR1 is SNHLY and CDR2 is FYNNEI in the germline V gene. For the CDR3, the DNA is TGTGCCAGCGCGAAGGACTTGCAAGAGACCCGGTACTTC. Translated, it gives CASAKDLQETRYF.

CDR3 sequence (DNA): TGCAGTGCTATCTACAGAGGGCGGCAGACATCTGGGGCCAACGTCCTGACTTTC. Amino acids: CSAIYRGRQTSGANVLTF. The chain has TRBV20-1 and TRBJ2-6; D is perhaps TRBD2 (5 bases). The CDR3 runs 18 residues. The V end was cut by 4 bases, the J end by 1 base, with 20 bases between. Germline CDR1 reads DFQATT; CDR2 reads SNEGSKA (reference sequence).

This clonotype was observed at least ten times. J is TRBJ2-7 and V is TRBV12-3 or TRBV12-4, with no clear D. The germline V and J ends were trimmed by 6 bases and 0 bases, with 18 bases remaining between them. The CDR3 runs to 16 residues. The CDR3 DNA sequence: TGTGCCAGCAGACCCCTCCCGGCCGAAAGCTCCTACGAGCAGTACTTC. It translates to CASRPLPAESSYEQYF.